This T cell receptor (beta chain) was found in a study of T cell responses to AZD1222 COVID-19 vaccine. Study results and caveats: Dominant at 160-218 and 743-854, vaccine-associated CD4 TCRs also spanned spike. Donors skewed white British and female; clonal diversity was possibly underestimated. Baseline seropositivity characterized only a handful of AZD1222 recipients.

Recipients boosted at about 4 weeks or about 12 weeks are pooled. Sequencing used immunoSEQ multiplex PCR; TCRdb keeps in-frame clones, though not all of them. Here the sample spans about 130,000 clones, 75% to 90% being singletons. Comments on this clone: As yet, its antigen is unknown.

The CDR3 has 14 residues. Germline CDR1 and CDR2: SGHTA and FQGNSA. The germline V and J ends were trimmed by 3 bases and 0 bases, with 5 bases remaining between them. The material sequenced was peripheral blood, taken 28 days after the second AZD1222 dose. This chain uses TRBV7-2 with TRBJ2-2; D remains ambiguous. The source of this sequence is an adult who received the AZD1222 COVID-19 vaccine. DNA for the CDR3: TGTGCCAGCAGCTTCCTTTCGAACACCGGGGAGCTGTTTTTT. It encodes CASSFLSNTGELFF.